The 30 T cell receptor beta chains in this list originate from one sample, sequenced in a study of blood T cell repertoires in COVID-19. The data were produced by immunoSEQ multiplex PCR, yet TCRdb's version contains in-frame clones alone and is incomplete. Of about 96,000 clones listed, roughly 90% are singletons. The sequenced sample was peripheral blood. The origin of the receptors is a human donor with COVID-19, enrolled during active disease. The donor label of this sample is uncertain.

The chain combines TRBV11-2 with TRBJ2-7; D ambiguous. In germline, CDR1 is SGHAT, CDR2 FQNNGV. The CDR3 has 12 amino acids. Deletions cut 4 bases from V and 4 bases from J, with 8 bases between. Written as DNA, the CDR3 is TGTGCCAGCAGCTCCCACAGATACGAGCAGTACTTC. Translation: CASSSHRYEQYF.

CDR3 loop: CASSRALWRDETQYF. The CDR3 region has the DNA TGTGCCAGCAGCCGGGCCCTCTGGAGGGATGAGACCCAGTACTTC. J is TRBJ2-5 and V is TRBV7-9; the D gene is possibly TRBD2 (6 bases). V lost 5 bases and J 5 bases, leaving 18 bases between the germline ends. In germline, CDR1 is SEHNR, CDR2 FQNEAQ (reference sequence). There are 15 residues in the CDR3.

The V call is TRBV28, the J call TRBJ2-2, with 8 bases identical to TRBD2. V lost 8 bases and J lost 4; bases outside the gene matches: 9. This CDR3 has 15 amino acids. CDR1 is MDHEN and CDR2 is SYDVKM in the germline V gene. CDR3 sequence: CASVLGGGSTGELFF. DNA for the CDR3: TGTGCCAGCGTCCTCGGGGGGGGCAGCACCGGGGAGCTGTTTTTT.

J is TRBJ1-1 and V is TRBV25-1; D gene uncertain. Trimming pared 0 bases from V and 3 bases from J, leaving 8 bases between. There are 14 residues in the CDR3. CDR1 is MGHDK, CDR2 SYGVNS, per germline. CDR3 region: CASSEYGQYTEAFF. The CDR3 nucleotides read TGTGCCAGCAGTGAATATGGGCAGTACACTGAAGCTTTCTTT.

V and J are TRBV10-2 and TRBJ1-2; D is possibly TRBD1 (6 bases). The CDR3 runs to 14 residues. V was shortened by 0 bases and J by 7 bases, with 12 bases between the two germline ends. In germline, CDR1 is WSHSY, CDR2 SAAADI. The chain's CDR3 is CASSESIQGSGYTF. The CDR3, as DNA: TGCGCCAGCAGTGAGTCGATACAGGGTTCTGGCTACACCTTC.

The chain joins TRBV7-6 to TRBJ1-4; no reliable D call. There are 14 residues in the CDR3. With 1 base removed from V and 7 bases from J, the gap between germline ends came to 10 bases. Germline V gene sequence: CDR1 SGHVS, CDR2 FNYEAQ. CDR3 in DNA: TGTGCCAGCAGCTTAGGGGTGGAGTTTGAAAAACTGTTTTTT. Protein: CASSLGVEFEKLFF.

The V and J genes are TRBV7-9 and TRBJ2-5, with 10 bases fitting TRBD1. Germline loops: CDR1 SEHNR, CDR2 FQNEAQ (reference sequence). This CDR3 spans 14 amino acids. V dropped 4 bases and J dropped 3; count of bases not matched to a gene: 2. The CDR3 DNA reads as TGTGCCAGCAGCTCGGACAGGGGGGAAGAGACCCAGTACTTC. Amino acid sequence: CASSSDRGEETQYF.

The chain couples TRBV15 to TRBJ2-3; 9 bases line up with TRBD2. Germline CDR1 LNHNV, CDR2 YYDKDF (reference sequence). Trimming removed 5 bases from V and 2 bases from J; junction bases left unmatched: 8. The CDR3 runs 16 residues. CDR3 DNA sequence: TGTGCCACCAGCGGACCTAGCGGGGATTACACAGATACGCAGTATTTT. Translated, it gives CATSGPSGDYTDTQYF. The complete variable domain, with remaining parts taken from reference TRBV15 and TRBJ2-3, reads DAMVIQNPRYQVTQFGKPVTLSCSQTLNHNVMYWYQQKSSQAPKLLFHYYDKDFNNEADTPDNFQSRRPNTSFCFLDIRSPGLGDTAMYLCATSGPSGDYTDTQYFGPGTRLTVL.

V is TRBV10-2 and J is TRBJ1-1, with TRBD1 as a possible D gene (6 bases). The V gene lost 7 bases and the J gene lost 5 bases, with 14 bases spanning the gap. The CDR3 has 13 amino acids. Per the germline V gene, CDR1 is WSHSY and CDR2 is SAAADI. The CDR3 reads CASKIQGRTEAFF. DNA for the CDR3: TGCGCCAGCAAAATACAGGGTAGGACTGAAGCTTTCTTT.

V and J are TRBV6-6 and TRBJ2-3; D perhaps matches TRBD1 (6 bases). This CDR3 has 16 amino acids. CDR1 and CDR2 from the germline V gene are MNHNY and SVGAGI (reference sequence). V lost 2 bases to trimming and J lost 1 base, with 13 bases between them. CDR3 DNA: TGTGCCAGCAGTTACAGGGGGAGAAGCCGCACAGATACGCAGTATTTT. Translation: CASSYRGRSRTDTQYF.

The chain carries TRBV21-1 and TRBJ1-6; the table assigns TRBD1, which was not confirmed against the DNA. TRBV21-1 is a pseudogene locus. This CDR3 spans 22 amino acids. The chain's CDR3 is CASSKKRAGTGHIKLLNSPLHF. CDR3 nucleotide sequence: TGTGCCAGCAGCAAAAAAAGGGCCGGGACAGGGCATATCAAGCTCCTTAATTCACCCCTCCACTTT.

This clone was recorded once. The CDR3 DNA reads TGTGCCAGCAGCTTAGATTCCGGGGGGGCGAATCAGTACTTC. Its translation is CASSLDSGGANQYF. V is TRBV11-2 and J is TRBJ2-7, with 8 nucleotides matching TRBD2. With 0 bases clipped from V and 10 bases from J, the junction kept 8 bases outside the gene matches. Germline V gene data show CDR1 as SGHAT and CDR2 as FQNNGV. The CDR3 has 14 residues.

The chain employs TRBV10-3 and TRBJ2-7, with 7 bases that match TRBD1. CDR1 is ENHRY and CDR2 is SYGVKD in the germline V gene. The CDR3 has 16 residues. V lost 1 base and J lost 5; bases outside the gene matches: 11. The CDR3 sequence is CAISELSEGAMHEQYF. CDR3 sequence (DNA): TGTGCCATCAGTGAGTTAAGTGAGGGGGCGATGCACGAGCAGTACTTC.

V usage is TRBV18 and J usage is TRBJ1-1; D uncertain. Trimming left V 3 bases short and J 4 bases short, with 21 bases between. CDR3 length: 17 amino acids. Germline CDR1 is KGHSH and CDR2 is LQKENI. CDR3 residues: CASSPPLERAGSTEAFF. In DNA, the CDR3 is TGTGCCAGCTCACCCCCCTTAGAGCGGGCGGGGAGCACTGAAGCTTTCTTT. The entire variable domain, with the rest obtained from reference TRBV18 and TRBJ1-1, is as follows: NAGVMQNPRHLVRRRGQEARLRCSPMKGHSHVYWYRQLPEEGLKFMVYLQKENIIDESGMPKERFSAEFPKEGPSILRIQQVVRGDSAAYFCASSPPLERAGSTEAFFGQGTRLTVV.

V and J are TRBV7-2 and TRBJ2-6; D is ambiguous. The germline V gene has CDR1 SGHTA and CDR2 FQGNSA. This CDR3 has 14 residues. Trimming removed 5 bases from V and 3 bases from J, with 8 bases in between. For the CDR3, the DNA is TGTGCCAGCAGCCCATCAGATGGGGCCAACGTCCTGACTTTC. It is translated as CASSPSDGANVLTF.

CDR3: CASSESGSLGSPLHF. The CDR3 nucleotides are TGCGCCAGCAGTGAGTCGGGCAGTCTTGGCTCACCCCTCCACTTT. The gene calls are TRBV10-1 and TRBJ1-6; D remains unclear. CDR1 WNHNN and CDR2 SYGVQD come from the germline V gene (reference sequence). The CDR3 totals 15 residues. Deletions cut 0 bases from V and 10 bases from J, with 13 bases between.

This chain links TRBV11-2 with TRBJ2-7; D is possibly TRBD1 (6 bases). CDR1 is SGHAT, CDR2 FQNNGV, per germline. Trimming removed 2 bases from V and 2 bases from J, with 7 bases in between. The CDR3 extends over 13 amino acids. CDR3 region: CASSLRDTYEQYF. CDR3 nucleotides: TGTGCCAGCAGCTTAAGGGACACCTACGAGCAGTACTTC.

The V and J genes are TRBV5-6 and TRBJ2-7; 7 bases fit TRBD1. Unmatched junction bases numbered 5, after V lost 4 bases and J lost 4 bases. CDR3 size: 13 residues. The germline gives CDR1 SGHDT, CDR2 YYEEEE. CDR3 sequence reads: CASSDRVVYEQYF. CDR3 DNA sequence: TGTGCCAGCAGCGACAGGGTGGTTTACGAGCAGTACTTC.

This chain connects TRBV29-1 to TRBJ2-1, with a possible D match to TRBD1 (6 bases). CDR1 is SQVTM, CDR2 ANQGSEA, per germline. Trimming took off 4 bases at V and 10 bases at J, with 8 bases between the two ends. This CDR3 contains 10 residues. The CDR3 is CSVAGVEQFF. The CDR3 region has the DNA TGCAGCGTTGCAGGGGTCGAGCAGTTCTTC.

The chain uses TRBV29-1 and TRBJ2-4; tentative D call: TRBD1 (6 bases). The CDR3 has 13 residues. V was pared by 7 bases and J by 0 bases, with 10 bases between. The germline CDR1 and CDR2 sequences are SQVTM and ANQGSEA. CDR3 protein: CSGGTSAKNIQYF. CDR3 nucleotide sequence: TGCAGCGGGGGGACATCAGCCAAAAACATTCAGTACTTC.

The rearrangement joins TRBV19 to TRBJ1-5, with 7 nucleotides matching TRBD1. The CDR3 has 14 amino acids. With 7 bases clipped from V and 6 bases from J, the junction kept 9 bases outside the gene matches. Germline lookup yields CDR1 LNHDA and CDR2 SQIVND (reference sequence). As DNA, the CDR3 is TGTGCCAGTACCTCGGGACAGATGAGTCAGCCCCAGCATTTT. Residues: CASTSGQMSQPQHF.

The V call is TRBV5-4, the J call TRBJ1-1; D perhaps matches TRBD1 (5 bases). This CDR3 is built from 15 residues. Germline CDR1 and CDR2: SGHNT and YYREEE (reference sequence). Trimming left V 0 bases short and J 2 bases short, with 11 bases between. CDR3 amino acids: CASSLVGGGNTEAFF. For the CDR3, the DNA is TGTGCCAGCAGCTTGGTGGGGGGAGGAAACACTGAAGCTTTCTTT.

In DNA form, the CDR3 reads TGTGCCAGCAGCTTAGACAGCCCAGCAACTAATGAAAAACTGTTTTTT. Residues: CASSLDSPATNEKLFF. The chain combines TRBV7-6 with TRBJ1-4; no clear D. The CDR3 consists of 16 residues. CDR1 SGHVS and CDR2 FNYEAQ come from the germline V gene. V dropped 1 base and J dropped 0 bases, with 9 bases sitting between them.

The chain recombines TRBV4-1 with TRBJ2-2; D is perhaps TRBD1 (5 bases). The CDR3 is made up of 16 amino acids. Germline lookup yields CDR1 MGHRA and CDR2 YSYEKL. The germline V and J ends were trimmed by 5 bases and 2 bases, with 15 bases remaining between them. The CDR3 coding sequence is TGCGCCAGCAGCTTTACAGGCTCCCGAAACACCGGGGAGCTGTTTTTT. As protein: CASSFTGSRNTGELFF.

V gene TRBV10-3 combines with J gene TRBJ1-2; 8 nucleotides match TRBD1. V was clipped by 4 bases and J by 2 bases; unmatched bases: 6. CDR1 is ENHRY, CDR2 SYGVKD, per germline. This CDR3 is built from 15 residues. DNA of the CDR3: TGTGCCATCAGTGCGCCACGACAGGGGAACTATGGCTACACCTTC. The encoded protein is CAISAPRQGNYGYTF.

This rearrangement joins TRBV18 to TRBJ2-7, with D maybe TRBD2 (7 bases). CDR3 length equals 15 residues. The V and J ends lost 0 bases and 4 bases respectively, with 13 bases between them. CDR1 is KGHSH and CDR2 is LQKENI in the germline V gene. The CDR3, as DNA: TGTGCCAGCTCACCACCCATGAGGGGGGGTTACGAGCAGTACTTC. The encoded protein is CASSPPMRGGYEQYF.

The chain joins TRBV6-6 to TRBJ1-1; maybe TRBD1 (5 bases). V lost 8 bases and J lost 3, with 10 bases in between. The germline V gene has CDR1 MNHNY and CDR2 SVGAGI (reference sequence). The CDR3 length is 12 residues. CDR3 nucleotides: TGTGCCAGCGCAAACAGGCACACTGAAGCTTTCTTT. Its translation is CASANRHTEAFF.

This sequence joins TRBV2 and TRBJ1-1; maybe TRBD1 (5 bases). Germline V gene lookup returns CDR1 SNHLY and CDR2 FYNNEI. The V end lost 8 bases, the J end lost 0 bases, and 16 bases lay between the germline ends. This CDR3 contains 15 residues. In DNA, the CDR3 is TGTGCCAGCTGGGGGGTAGGCTGGTTGAACACTGAAGCTTTCTTT. Its protein product is CASWGVGWLNTEAFF.

This rearrangement joins TRBV11-2 to TRBJ2-2; TRBD2 aligns across 11 bases. The CDR3 spans 18 residues. Germline CDR1 is SGHAT and CDR2 is FQNNGV. With 5 bases clipped from V and 5 bases from J, the junction kept 13 bases outside the gene matches. The CDR3 reads CASSLRLAGTPGTGELFF. DNA of the CDR3: TGTGCCAGCAGCCTCCGACTAGCGGGGACTCCGGGGACCGGGGAGCTGTTTTTT.

This clone was observed a handful of times. The rearrangement uses TRBV11-2 and TRBJ1-2; D is undetermined. CDR3 length: 15 residues. V lost 0 bases and J lost 6, with 14 bases in between. Germline V gene lookup returns CDR1 SGHAT and CDR2 FQNNGV. DNA of the CDR3: TGTGCCAGCAGCTTAGAGCGCAGGTTGAACCATGGCTACACCTTC. Protein sequence: CASSLERRLNHGYTF.